These 27 T cell receptor beta chains came from one sample sequenced in a study of CD8 T cells in Susac syndrome. RNA in amounts of roughly 0.5 to 1 ug was reverse transcribed with random hexamers. TCRdb analysed the immunoSEQ multiplex PCR reads with MiXCR anew, one entry per CDR3 protein. The table lists under 95,000 distinct CDR3 sequences, about 94% of them singletons, with roughly 0.3% in the top ten. Sequencing was carried out using CD4+ T cells from PBMCs. The receptors stem from a human donor with Susac syndrome.

V is TRBV20-1 and J is TRBJ2-7, with D tentatively TRBD1 (6 bases). V was shortened by 5 bases and J by 1 base, with 15 bases between the two germline ends. In germline, CDR1 is DFQATT, CDR2 SNEGSKA (reference sequence). The length of the CDR3 is 14 residues. The CDR3, as DNA: TGCAGTGCTTCCCGGACAGCTCTATCCTACGAGCAGTACTTC. Translation gives CSASRTALSYEQYF.

The chain uses TRBV30 and TRBJ1-2; D is unresolved. Germline assignment: CDR1 GTSNPN and CDR2 SVGIG (reference sequence). The V end was cut by 1 base, the J end by 4 bases, with 13 bases between. CDR3 length: 14 residues. The CDR3 nucleotides are TGTGCCTGGAGTGCCGGATCCTTTGCCTATGGCTACACCTTC. Protein sequence: CAWSAGSFAYGYTF. Full variable domain (missing parts from reference TRBV30 and TRBJ1-2): SQTIHQWPATLVQPVGSPLSLECTVEGTSNPNLYWYRQAAGRGLQLLFYSVGIGQISSEVPQNLSASRPQDRQFILSSKKLLLSDSGFYLCAWSAGSFAYGYTFGSGTRLTVV.

This clonotype has only a few counts. The chain couples TRBV3-1 to TRBJ2-5, with a weak D call TRBD1 (6 bases). Trimming removed 1 base from V and 1 base from J, with 10 bases in between. The CDR3 consists of 15 residues. CDR1 and CDR2 (germline): LGHDT, YNNKEL (reference sequence). CDR3 coding DNA: TGTGCCAGCAGCCAAGCCTCAGGGGCCCAAGAGACCCAGTACTTC. The encoded protein is CASSQASGAQETQYF.

This clonotype appeared a single time. The chain combines TRBV7-9 with TRBJ2-7; weak D call: TRBD2 (6 bases). CDR1 and CDR2 (germline): SEHNR, FQNEAQ (reference sequence). This CDR3 is built from 13 residues. Trimming pared 6 bases from V and 5 bases from J, leaving 14 bases between. CDR3 region: CASSRGVENEQYF. CDR3 bases: TGTGCCAGCAGTCGCGGGGTGGAAAACGAGCAGTACTTC.

This chain connects TRBV12-5 to TRBJ1-6, with no clear D. With 6 bases removed from V and 7 bases from J, the gap between germline ends came to 10 bases. The CDR3 covers 13 residues. Germline CDR1 is LGHNT and CDR2 is FRNRAP. In nucleotides, the CDR3 is TGTGCTAGTGGGAGACAAGGAAATTCACCCCTCCACTTT. Translated, it gives CASGRQGNSPLHF.

This sequence joins TRBV6-5 and TRBJ2-3; TRBD1 agrees at 10 bases. V shed 2 bases and J 2 bases; nucleotides not matched to a gene: 1. Looked up from germline, CDR1 is MNHEY and CDR2 is SVGAGI. This CDR3 is built from 15 residues. The CDR3 coding sequence is TGTGCCAGCAGTTACGGGACAGGGGACACAGATACGCAGTATTTT. Amino acid sequence: CASSYGTGDTDTQYF.

The chain employs TRBV29-1 and TRBJ1-1; D is unclear. The V gene's germline CDR1 is SQVTM and CDR2 ANQGSEA. Trimming took off 6 bases at V and 2 bases at J, with 13 bases between the two ends. The CDR3 has 13 amino acids. The CDR3 region has the DNA TGCAGCGTCCCGTCCCCGGGTAACACTGAAGCTTTCTTT. Its translation: CSVPSPGNTEAFF.

V is TRBV30 and J is TRBJ1-2; 9 nucleotides match TRBD1. Germline-derived CDR1 and CDR2 are GTSNPN and SVGIG (reference sequence). The CDR3 totals 12 residues. V shed 4 bases, J shed 5 bases, and the junction held 2 bases outside the gene matches. The CDR3 nucleotides read TGTGCCTGGAAAGGACAGGGGTATGGCTACACCTTC. It codes for CAWKGQGYGYTF. Full variable domain (missing parts from reference TRBV30 and TRBJ1-2): SQTIHQWPATLVQPVGSPLSLECTVEGTSNPNLYWYRQAAGRGLQLLFYSVGIGQISSEVPQNLSASRPQDRQFILSSKKLLLSDSGFYLCAWKGQGYGYTFGSGTRLTVV.

The chain joins TRBV14 to TRBJ2-2; D not resolved. This CDR3 comprises 13 residues. V lost 3 bases to trimming and J lost 1 base, with 3 bases between them. CDR1 and CDR2 from the germline V gene are SGHDN and FVKESK. The CDR3: CASSHKNTGELFF. The CDR3 bases are TGTGCCAGCAGCCACAAGAACACCGGGGAGCTGTTTTTT.

The genes are TRBV20-1 and TRBJ2-3, with 13 nucleotides matching TRBD2. Germline-derived CDR1 and CDR2 are DFQATT and SNEGSKA (reference sequence). This CDR3 contains 16 residues. The trim removed 1 base at V and 5 bases at J, leaving 6 bases unmatched. Here the CDR3 DNA reads TGCAGTGCTAGAGGCGGGACTAGCGGGGTGGTAGATACGCAGTATTTT. Residues: CSARGGTSGVVDTQYF.

The V gene is TRBV20-1, the J gene TRBJ1-6; unclear D gene. The germline gives CDR1 DFQATT, CDR2 SNEGSKA (reference sequence). This CDR3 contains 16 residues. Trimming shortened V by 0 bases and J by 4 bases, and 13 bases separated the two germline ends. The DNA of the CDR3 is TGCAGTGCTAGAGATTTAAGGAGACAATATAATTCACCCCTCCACTTT. Its protein product is CSARDLRRQYNSPLHF.

The chain employs TRBV5-1 and TRBJ2-7, with TRBD1 as a possible D gene (6 bases). This CDR3 comprises 14 residues. The germline V gene has CDR1 SGHRS and CDR2 YFSETQ. The germline V and J ends were trimmed by 5 bases and 4 bases, with 16 bases remaining between them. The CDR3: CASRSPGTRYEQYF. CDR3 sequence (DNA): TGCGCCAGCAGATCCCCCGGGACACGATACGAGCAGTACTTC.

The chain has TRBV9 and TRBJ2-5, with a tentative D call TRBD1 (5 bases). V shed 0 bases and J shed 5 bases, with 8 bases lying between them. The CDR3 has 13 amino acids. Per germline, CDR1 SGDLS and CDR2 YYNGEE. The CDR3 region is CASSVEGHETQYF. As DNA, the CDR3 is TGTGCCAGCAGCGTAGAGGGGCACGAGACCCAGTACTTC.

The V and J genes are TRBV29-1 and TRBJ2-5, with D possibly matching TRBD1 (6 bases). The CDR3 totals 14 residues. The V and J ends lost 1 base and 4 bases respectively, with 13 bases between them. Germline lookup yields CDR1 SQVTM and CDR2 ANQGSEA. The CDR3 reads CSVEAPGEPETQYF. The CDR3 region has the DNA TGCAGCGTTGAAGCACCAGGGGAACCAGAGACCCAGTACTTC.

This rearrangement joins TRBV20-1 to TRBJ2-1, with 10 bases matching TRBD1. CDR3 size: 14 residues. J was trimmed by 3 bases and V by 6 bases; bases with no gene match: 5. Germline values: CDR1 DFQATT, CDR2 SNEGSKA (reference sequence). The CDR3 reads CSAARDRGYNEQFF. The DNA for the CDR3 is TGCAGTGCAGCCCGGGACAGGGGCTACAATGAGCAGTTCTTC.

The CDR3 DNA follows: TGTGCCAGCGGGAGGACGAAAGCTTTCTTT. Amino acids: CASGRTKAFF. The genes are TRBV12-3 or TRBV12-4 and TRBJ1-1, with D unclear. The V and J ends lost 8 bases and 9 bases respectively, with 10 bases between them. This CDR3 is 10 amino acids long.

This sequence joins TRBV2 and TRBJ2-4; 7 bases fit TRBD1. The V and J ends lost 10 bases and 8 bases, in that order; junction bases with no gene match: 8. This CDR3 has 12 amino acids. CDR1 is SNHLY, CDR2 FYNNEI, per germline. CDR3 protein: CATSRDSYIQYF. The CDR3 region has the DNA TGTGCCACCTCAAGGGACAGCTACATTCAGTACTTC.

V gene TRBV28 combines with J gene TRBJ2-7; D gene ambiguous. This CDR3 is built from 14 residues. Trimming left V 2 bases short and J 2 bases short, with 10 bases between. CDR1 and CDR2 (germline): MDHEN, SYDVKM. The CDR3 protein is CASSLPPTAYEQYF. CDR3 DNA: TGTGCCAGCAGTTTACCTCCTACGGCCTACGAGCAGTACTTC.

The chain couples TRBV30 to TRBJ2-5; TRBD2 agrees at 10 bases. The V and J ends lost 8 bases and 5 bases, in that order; junction bases with no gene match: 5. There are 12 residues in the CDR3. Germline CDR1 and CDR2: GTSNPN and SVGIG (reference sequence). As DNA, the CDR3 is TGTGCCGGAGAGCGGGGGGGTGAGACCCAGTACTTC. Amino acid sequence: CAGERGGETQYF. The whole variable domain, remainder taken from reference TRBV30 and TRBJ2-5, is SQTIHQWPATLVQPVGSPLSLECTVEGTSNPNLYWYRQAAGRGLQLLFYSVGIGQISSEVPQNLSASRPQDRQFILSSKKLLLSDSGFYLCAGERGGETQYFGPGTRLLVL.

The chain joins TRBV2 to TRBJ2-7, with TRBD1 matching over 8 bases. CDR1 is SNHLY and CDR2 is FYNNEI in the germline V gene. The CDR3 runs 12 residues. J lost 7 bases, V lost 3 bases, and 2 bases had no gene match. The CDR3 loop reads CASSEDRVEQYF. In DNA, the CDR3 is TGTGCCAGCAGTGAGGACAGGGTTGAGCAGTACTTC.

V and J are TRBV15 and TRBJ1-5; weak D call: TRBD1 (6 bases). Trimming removed 1 base from V and 3 bases from J, with 10 bases in between. The CDR3 sequence is 15 residues long. CDR1 LNHNV and CDR2 YYDKDF come from the germline V gene (reference sequence). The CDR3 DNA follows: TGTGCCACCAGCAGAGGGGACATTTCCAATCAGCCCCAGCATTTT. This encodes CATSRGDISNQPQHF.

The chain combines TRBV10-3 with TRBJ2-3, with TRBD2 identical over 7 bases. Germline CDR1 is ENHRY and CDR2 is SYGVKD. Trimming cost V 6 bases and J 5 bases; bases outside gene matches: 2. The CDR3 is 12 residues long. The CDR3 is CAIRGGEDTQYF. The DNA of the CDR3 is TGTGCCATCAGGGGGGGGGAAGATACGCAGTATTTT.

The chain combines TRBV6-2 or TRBV6-3 with TRBJ2-3; unclear D gene. Trimming shortened V by 2 bases and J by 2 bases, and 11 bases separated the two germline ends. The CDR3 is 15 residues long. From germline, CDR1 is MNHEY and CDR2 SVGEGT. CDR3 protein: CASSYGRYHTDTQYF. Here the CDR3 DNA reads TGTGCCAGCAGTTACGGTCGCTACCACACAGATACGCAGTATTTT.

This chain uses TRBV7-8 with TRBJ2-7; D is uncertain. Germline CDR1 reads SGHVS; CDR2 reads FQNEAQ. There are 14 residues in the CDR3. Trimming removed 5 bases from V and 0 bases from J, with 11 bases in between. The CDR3 DNA reads as TGTGCCAGCAGCCTGCAGTCGAACTCCTACGAGCAGTACTTC. The encoded protein is CASSLQSNSYEQYF.

The genes are TRBV7-2 and TRBJ2-1; 11 nucleotides agree with TRBD2. CDR3 length: 16 residues. CDR1 is SGHTA, CDR2 FQGNSA, per germline. J lost 4 bases, V lost 6 bases, and 8 bases had no gene match. The CDR3 nucleotides are TGTGCCAGCAGTCCTGTCCTAGCGGGGGGTTACAATGAGCAGTTCTTC. It yields the protein CASSPVLAGGYNEQFF.

The chain is built from TRBV7-9 and TRBJ2-5; TRBD2 matches at 11 bases. V trimming: 5 bases; J trimming: 4 bases; junction bases outside the gene matches: 3. The CDR3 contains 14 residues. CDR1 is SEHNR and CDR2 is FQNEAQ in the germline V gene (reference sequence). CDR3 DNA: TGTGCCAGCAGCGCCGGGACTAGCGGAGAGACCCAGTACTTC. It yields the protein CASSAGTSGETQYF.

The chain uses TRBV20-1 and TRBJ2-1, with 7 bases fitting TRBD2. V trimming: 6 bases; J trimming: 2 bases; junction bases outside the gene matches: 7. CDR1 is DFQATT, CDR2 SNEGSKA, per germline (reference sequence). CDR3 length: 14 residues. CDR3 in DNA: TGCAGTGCGAACCGGGACTACCCCTACAATGAGCAGTTCTTC. Translated: CSANRDYPYNEQFF.